Below, 26 T cell receptor beta chains from the same sample are listed, as sequenced in a study of beta chain features in type 1 diabetes. The authors reverse transcribed all of the isolated RNA, so sequencing captured expressed TCRB transcripts. Sequenced by immunoSEQ multiplex PCR; TCRdb stores in-frame clones only, minus some. The profile shows over 300,000 clones, around 8% of them singletons. Sequencing was done on a sample of central memory CD4+ T cells from blood. These receptors originate from a woman younger than 30 in good health.

This chain links TRBV5-1 with TRBJ2-3; 15 positions match TRBD2. Germline V gene sequence: CDR1 SGHRS, CDR2 YFSETQ. V shed 4 bases, J shed 3 bases, and the junction held 9 bases outside the gene matches. The CDR3 consists of 18 residues. The CDR3 spells CASSLKGTSGRFTDTQYF. The CDR3 nucleotides read TGCGCCAGCAGCCTTAAAGGGACTAGCGGGAGGTTTACAGATACGCAGTATTTT.

This clone has just a few counts. This sample also contains other DNA sequences that code for the same CDR3. V and J are TRBV19 and TRBJ2-2; D gene unclear. The V and J ends lost 3 bases and 3 bases respectively, with 8 bases between them. The germline V gene encodes CDR1 LNHDA and CDR2 SQIVND (reference sequence). CDR3 length equals 14 residues. The CDR3 here is CASSMGRDTGELFF. The DNA for the CDR3 is TGTGCCAGTAGTATGGGTCGGGACACCGGGGAGCTGTTTTTT.

J is TRBJ2-7 and V is TRBV5-6; 8 bases are a match to TRBD1. This CDR3 has 14 amino acids. Per germline, CDR1 SGHDT and CDR2 YYEEEE. V was pared by 4 bases and J by 2 bases, with 5 bases of the junction left unmatched. In DNA form, the CDR3 reads TGTGCCAGCAGCGGGCGGACAGGGACCTACGAGCAGTACTTC. It translates to CASSGRTGTYEQYF.

The gene calls are TRBV5-1 and TRBJ2-2; D remains unclear. The CDR3 totals 16 residues. V gave up 0 bases and J gave up 1 base, with 10 bases separating them. Germline V gene data show CDR1 as SGHRS and CDR2 as YFSETQ. CDR3 amino acids: CASSLDGPRNTGELFF. The CDR3 DNA sequence: TGCGCCAGCAGCTTGGATGGACCACGGAACACCGGGGAGCTGTTTTTT.

The sample holds one count of this clone. V gene TRBV5-4 combines with J gene TRBJ2-1; 7 nucleotides agree with TRBD2. Germline lookup yields CDR1 SGHNT and CDR2 YYREEE (reference sequence). The trim removed 2 bases at V and 10 bases at J, leaving 6 bases unmatched. The CDR3 extends over 13 amino acids. This CDR3 is CASSLSPGGEQFF. The CDR3 DNA reads TGTGCCAGCAGCTTATCGCCGGGAGGCGAGCAGTTCTTC.

The V call is TRBV7-3, the J call TRBJ2-1, with D maybe TRBD2 (6 bases). Between the trimmed V and J ends, which lost 3 bases and 6 bases, there was a span of 9 bases. Germline V gene data show CDR1 as SGHTA and CDR2 as FQGTGA. CDR3 size: 13 residues. In DNA form, the CDR3 reads TGTGCCAGCAGCTTGTCGGGAGCCAATGAGCAGTTCTTC. Amino acids: CASSLSGANEQFF.

The chain uses TRBV7-2 and TRBJ1-1, with 8 bases aligning to TRBD1. Trimming at V came to 3 bases and at J to 3 bases, leaving 3 bases not matched to a gene. CDR1 SGHTA and CDR2 FQGNSA come from the germline V gene. The CDR3 runs 14 residues. The CDR3 sequence: CASSFSRGHTEAFF. CDR3 nucleotides: TGTGCCAGCAGCTTCTCCAGGGGGCACACTGAAGCTTTCTTT.

The chain recombines TRBV29-1 with TRBJ2-5, with 7 bases fitting TRBD1. J lost 5 bases, V lost 6 bases, and 6 bases had no gene match. The CDR3 covers 12 residues. Germline-derived CDR1 and CDR2 are SQVTM and ANQGSEA. The CDR3 sequence is CSVVRGFETQYF. The CDR3, as DNA: TGCAGCGTCGTCAGGGGGTTCGAGACCCAGTACTTC.

The V call is TRBV15, the J call TRBJ2-3; D possibly corresponds to TRBD2 (5 bases). Germline assignment: CDR1 LNHNV and CDR2 YYDKDF (reference sequence). V dropped 1 base and J dropped 4 bases, with 12 bases sitting between them. The CDR3 spans 15 residues. Written as DNA, the CDR3 is TGTGCCACCAGCAGAGTGAGAGTGGGAGCAGATACGCAGTATTTT. The encoded protein is CATSRVRVGADTQYF.

The V and J genes are TRBV15 and TRBJ1-5; D perhaps matches TRBD1 (6 bases). Trimming stripped 0 bases from V and 7 bases from J, with 13 bases between. From germline, CDR1 is LNHNV and CDR2 YYDKDF (reference sequence). This CDR3 has 15 amino acids. For the CDR3, the DNA is TGTGCCACCAGCAGAGATAGGAGTGGGGGCCAGCCCCAGCATTTT. This codes for CATSRDRSGGQPQHF.

The chain links TRBV9 to TRBJ2-3; 12 nucleotides agree with TRBD2. Per germline, CDR1 SGDLS and CDR2 YYNGEE. Unmatched junction bases numbered 8, after V lost 3 bases and J lost 6 bases. The CDR3 extends over 16 amino acids. In DNA, the CDR3 is TGTGCCAGCAGCGCTACTAGCGGGAGGCCGGGGGATACGCAGTATTTT. This gives the protein CASSATSGRPGDTQYF.

This chain connects TRBV11-2 to TRBJ1-1, with D unresolved. Germline V gene sequence: CDR1 SGHAT, CDR2 FQNNGV. Trimming took 2 bases from V and 1 from J, leaving 8 bases between them. There are 14 residues in the CDR3. The CDR3 sequence: CASSLHQQNTEAFF. CDR3 nucleotides: TGTGCCAGCAGCTTACATCAGCAGAACACTGAAGCTTTCTTT.

The chain links TRBV7-2 to TRBJ2-7; D assignment may be TRBD1 or TRBD2 (5 bases each). Germline loops: CDR1 SGHTA, CDR2 FQGNSA. Between the trimmed V and J ends, which lost 4 bases and 4 bases, there was a span of 14 bases. The CDR3 sequence is 14 residues long. The CDR3 is CASSSSGGDYEQYF. The CDR3 DNA sequence: TGTGCCAGCAGCTCATCTGGGGGAGATTACGAGCAGTACTTC.

This clone came up many times. The chain links TRBV7-3 to TRBJ2-1; possibly TRBD1 for D (6 bases). The CDR3 contains 14 residues. Per the germline V gene, CDR1 is SGHTA and CDR2 is FQGTGA. With 2 bases removed from V and 7 bases from J, the gap between germline ends came to 12 bases. For the CDR3, the DNA is TGTGCCAGCAGCTTAGGACAAACAGGGAATGAGCAGTTCTTC. Translation gives CASSLGQTGNEQFF.

This clone was seen more than once but under ten times. V is TRBV19 and J is TRBJ2-2, with D perhaps matching TRBD1 or TRBD2 (5 bases each). Per germline, CDR1 LNHDA and CDR2 SQIVND (reference sequence). The length of the CDR3 is 19 residues. Trimming took 6 bases from V and 6 from J, leaving 29 bases between them. Written as DNA, the CDR3 is TGTGCCAGTAGGCATAGTCCGGGACGCCTAGTCTCCCTCCCCGGGGAGCTGTTTTTT. It specifies CASRHSPGRLVSLPGELFF.

This chain uses TRBV28 with TRBJ1-2; D uncertain. The germline V and J ends were trimmed by 1 base and 8 bases, with 11 bases remaining between them. Germline CDR1 reads MDHEN; CDR2 reads SYDVKM. This CDR3 is 13 amino acids long. The CDR3 nucleotides read TGTGCCAGCAGTTTATTGACAAGAGGGGGCTACACCTTC. Amino acids: CASSLLTRGGYTF.

The chain is built from TRBV5-1 and TRBJ2-1; 9 bases fit TRBD2. CDR1 and CDR2 (germline): SGHRS, YFSETQ. J lost 2 bases, V lost 6 bases, and 6 bases had no gene match. The CDR3 totals 15 residues. The CDR3: CASTDSGSPYNEQFF. CDR3 DNA sequence: TGCGCCAGCACCGATAGCGGGAGTCCCTACAATGAGCAGTTCTTC.

This clone was seen only a few times. The J gene is TRBJ2-7, the V gene TRBV21-1; the D call TRBD1 from the table was never checked on the DNA. TRBV21-1 is labeled a pseudogene. The CDR3 contains 14 residues. The CDR3 DNA is TGTGCCAGCAATAGGGACAGAGCTAACTACGAGCAGTACTTC. Translation gives CASNRDRANYEQYF.

A few counts support this clone. Written as DNA, the CDR3 is TGTGCCAGCAGCCGGACAGGATCCTACGATCGGCAGTACTTC. This gives the protein CASSRTGSYDRQYF. This rearrangement joins TRBV27 to TRBJ2-5; 7 nucleotides match TRBD1. Unmatched junction bases numbered 15, after V lost 6 bases and J lost 11 bases. There are 14 residues in the CDR3. CDR1 MNHEY and CDR2 SMNVEV come from the germline V gene (reference sequence).

The sample holds a few counts of this clone. The chain couples TRBV2 to TRBJ1-4; TRBD1 is a possible D gene (6 bases). The CDR3 length is 15 residues. The ends were cut back, 0 bases at V and 8 bases at J, with 13 bases in the middle. Germline V CDR1 and CDR2: SNHLY, FYNNEI. CDR3 in DNA: TGTGCCAGCAGTGAAGCGGGGGCAGGACGGGAAAAACTGTTTTTT. Translation: CASSEAGAGREKLFF. Supplemented by reference TRBV2 and TRBJ1-4, the full variable domain reads EPEVTQTPSHQVTQMGQEVILRCVPISNHLYFYWYRQILGQKVEFLVSFYNNEISEKSEIFDDQFSVERPDGSNFTLKIRSTKLEDSAMYFCASSEAGAGREKLFFGSGTQLSVL.

CDR3 nucleotides: TGTGCCAGCAGCTTCGGTCCATCAGATACGCAGTATTTT. Protein sequence: CASSFGPSDTQYF. This chain connects TRBV7-2 to TRBJ2-3; D is undetermined. Germline values: CDR1 SGHTA, CDR2 FQGNSA. The CDR3 runs to 13 residues. The ends were cut back, 3 bases at V and 4 bases at J, with 8 bases in the middle.

This clone was detected ten times or more. Other DNA sequences in the same sample also yield this CDR3. The chain recombines TRBV7-8 with TRBJ2-1, with 7 positions matching TRBD2. The V gene end was trimmed by 1 base and the J gene end by 4 bases; junction bases not matched to a gene: 4. This CDR3 contains 15 residues. Germline CDR1 is SGHVS and CDR2 is FQNEAQ. Here the CDR3 DNA reads TGTGCCAGCAGCTTAGTAGCTAGCGGATACAATGAGCAGTTCTTC. Translating gives CASSLVASGYNEQFF.

The chain couples TRBV5-4 to TRBJ2-3; 13 positions agree with TRBD2. The V and J ends lost 3 bases and 4 bases, in that order; junction bases with no gene match: 5. This CDR3 has 16 residues. Germline V gene lookup returns CDR1 SGHNT and CDR2 YYREEE (reference sequence). CDR3 in DNA: TGTGCCAGCAGCTCACTAGCGGGAGGGCCTTCAGATACGCAGTATTTT. Protein: CASSSLAGGPSDTQYF.

J is TRBJ2-1 and V is TRBV6-1; 8 bases agree with TRBD2. Germline assignment: CDR1 MNHNS and CDR2 SASEGT. Trimming removed 1 base from V and 7 bases from J; junction bases left unmatched: 12. CDR3 length equals 17 residues. The CDR3 reads CASSEEGAGRGYNEQFF. The DNA of the CDR3 is TGTGCCAGCAGTGAAGAGGGTGCCGGGAGGGGTTATAATGAGCAGTTCTTC.

Only a few counts were recorded for this clone. The chain carries TRBV6-5 and TRBJ2-1, with TRBD1 matching over 7 bases. There are 14 residues in the CDR3. The J segment lost 4 bases and the V segment lost 5 bases, leaving 5 bases of the junction unmatched. CDR1 and CDR2 from the germline V gene are MNHEY and SVGAGI. In DNA, the CDR3 is TGTGCCAGCAGTCGAGACAGGGAGTACAATGAGCAGTTCTTC. Translation gives CASSRDREYNEQFF.

CDR3 DNA: TGTGCCAGCAGCGTGCCTAGCGGGAGAGGTATAGATACGCAGTATTTT. Its protein is CASSVPSGRGIDTQYF. The chain combines TRBV7-8 with TRBJ2-3; 10 bases map to TRBD2. J was trimmed by 5 bases and V by 5 bases; bases with no gene match: 10. CDR3 length: 16 amino acids. Germline V gene lookup returns CDR1 SGHVS and CDR2 FQNEAQ.